A single sample gave rise to the 17 T cell receptor beta chains below, sequenced in a study of patients and donors after allogeneic stem cell transplantation. TCRdb used MiXCR to reprocess the RT-PCR reads, holding one entry per CDR3 protein. Counted here are about a million distinct CDR3 sequences, more than 15% occurring once; the ten biggest clones make up 6%. Sequencing was performed on blood, either unsorted or a sorted T cell fraction (not recorded which). These receptors were taken from a human donor who was either an allogeneic HSCT recipient or a stem cell or donor lymphocyte infusion donor (not recorded which). It is not recorded whose cells these are; they may come from a transplant donor.

The CDR3 here is CASSLEISGSLQETQYF. CDR3 DNA sequence: TGCGCCAGCAGCTTGGAAATTAGCGGGAGCCTTCAAGAGACCCAGTACTTC. V is TRBV5-1 and J is TRBJ2-5; TRBD2 matches 9 bases. The J segment lost 2 bases and the V segment lost 0 bases, leaving 8 bases of the junction unmatched. The CDR3 spans 17 residues. The V gene's germline CDR1 is SGHRS and CDR2 YFSETQ.

The chain carries TRBV11-1 and TRBJ2-7; TRBD1 is a possible D gene (6 bases). The germline V gene has CDR1 SGHAT and CDR2 FQDESV (reference sequence). CDR3 length equals 13 residues. Trimming cost V 3 bases and J 7 bases, with 13 bases left between them. The CDR3 sequence is CASSLAPQGEQYF. The CDR3 nucleotides are TGTGCCAGCAGCTTGGCTCCTCAGGGGGAGCAGTACTTC.

V usage is TRBV20-1 and J usage is TRBJ1-1, with D possibly TRBD1 on 6 matching bases. This CDR3 comprises 11 residues. V lost 4 bases and J lost 5, with 8 bases in between. Per germline, CDR1 DFQATT and CDR2 SNEGSKA (reference sequence). CDR3 protein: CSAKGGTEAFF. The CDR3 coding sequence is TGCAGTGCTAAAGGGGGAACTGAAGCTTTCTTT.

The chain carries TRBV20-1 and TRBJ1-5; 9 nucleotides line up with TRBD1. This CDR3 has 17 amino acids. Per the germline V gene, CDR1 is DFQATT and CDR2 is SNEGSKA (reference sequence). V gave up 1 base and J gave up 1 base; unmatched junction bases: 8. CDR3 nucleotide sequence: TGCAGTGCTAGAGGGGACAGGGCGCCCATAAGCAATCAGCCCCAGCATTTT. This encodes CSARGDRAPISNQPQHF.

The chain uses TRBV5-1 and TRBJ2-5; 7 nucleotides line up with TRBD1. This CDR3 region has 16 residues. Germline V lookup: CDR1 SGHRS, CDR2 YFSETQ. V lost 0 bases to trimming and J lost 2 bases; unmatched junction nucleotides: 7. The CDR3 here is CASSLGGTASQETQYF. DNA for the CDR3: TGCGCCAGCAGCTTGGGGGGGACAGCCTCACAAGAGACCCAGTACTTC.

This clonotype was seen more than once but under ten times. A much more abundant neighbour one base away suggests this may be a read error. J is TRBJ2-7 and V is TRBV7-2; no clear D gene. The CDR3 loop spans 12 amino acids. Trimming took 5 bases from V and 3 from J, leaving 8 bases between them. Germline V gene sequence: CDR1 SGHTA, CDR2 FQGNSA. This CDR3 is CASSPDDYEQYF. CDR3 nucleotides: TGTGCCAGCAGCCCGGACGACTACGAGCAGTACTTC. Full variable domain (missing parts from reference TRBV7-2 and TRBJ2-7): GAGVSQSPSNKVTEKGKDVELRCDPISGHTALYWYRQSLGQGLEFLIYFQGNSAPDKSGLPSDRFSAERTGGSVSTLTIQRTQQEDSAVYLCASSPDDYEQYFGPGTRLTVT.

This clonotype was picked up a small number of times. The J gene is TRBJ2-1, the V gene TRBV12-3 or TRBV12-4, with TRBD2 as a possible D gene (7 bases). The CDR3 spans 14 residues. Trimming took 4 bases from V and 6 from J, leaving 13 bases between them. DNA of the CDR3: TGTGCCAGCAGTTACCGCGCGGGGGCCAATGAGCAGTTCTTC. Protein product: CASSYRAGANEQFF.

The chain combines TRBV5-1 with TRBJ2-5; 12 positions match TRBD2. CDR3 length equals 17 residues. Trimming at V came to 1 base and at J to 3 bases, leaving 7 bases not matched to a gene. Germline CDR1 reads SGHRS; CDR2 reads YFSETQ. CDR3 protein: CASSLRLAGGSKETQYF. The CDR3 DNA sequence: TGCGCCAGCAGCTTGCGTCTAGCGGGAGGGTCTAAAGAGACCCAGTACTTC. Full variable domain (remainder filled in from reference TRBV5-1 and TRBJ2-5): KAGVTQTPRYLIKTRGQQVTLSCSPISGHRSVSWYQQTPGQGLQFLFEYFSETQRNKGNFPGRFSGRQFSNSRSEMNVSTLELGDSALYLCASSLRLAGGSKETQYFGPGTRLLVL.

The chain uses TRBV25-1 and TRBJ1-6, with D maybe TRBD1 (5 bases). The CDR3 has 17 residues. The V end was cut by 5 bases, the J end by 0 bases, with 14 bases between. CDR1 MGHDK and CDR2 SYGVNS come from the germline V gene. CDR3 protein: CASSYIGASSYNSPLHF. DNA of the CDR3: TGTGCCAGCAGTTATATAGGGGCTAGCTCCTATAATTCACCCCTCCACTTT.

V and J are TRBV6-4 and TRBJ2-3; D remains ambiguous. V lost 2 bases to trimming and J lost 3 bases, with 9 bases between them. Germline loops: CDR1 MRHNA, CDR2 SNTAGT. The CDR3 extends over 14 amino acids. This CDR3 reads CASSDVFGTDTQYF. CDR3 in DNA: TGTGCCAGCAGTGACGTTTTCGGAACAGATACGCAGTATTTT.

This clonotype was seen a few times. The chain couples TRBV6-2 or TRBV6-3 to TRBJ1-5; weak D call: TRBD1 (5 bases). The ends were cut back, 6 bases at V and 8 bases at J, with 23 bases in the middle. The CDR3 is 16 amino acids. The germline gives CDR1 MNHEY, CDR2 SVGEGT. The CDR3 reads CASRSYITLGDEPQHF. In DNA form, the CDR3 reads TGTGCCAGCAGGAGTTATATTACCCTTGGGGACGAGCCCCAGCATTTT.

In this sample, this clonotype turned up a few times. The V call is TRBV10-3, the J call TRBJ2-1, with 7 bases that match TRBD1. Per germline, CDR1 ENHRY and CDR2 SYGVKD. V lost 8 bases and J lost 4; bases outside the gene matches: 8. The CDR3 sequence is 14 residues long. CDR3 amino acids: CAIGRQGIYNEQFF. The CDR3 DNA reads TGTGCCATCGGGAGACAGGGCATATACAATGAGCAGTTCTTC.

This clonotype was observed a few times. The chain joins TRBV5-1 to TRBJ2-2; D perhaps matches TRBD1 (6 bases). Trimming stripped 1 base from V and 6 bases from J, with 16 bases between. Germline V gene sequence: CDR1 SGHRS, CDR2 YFSETQ. This CDR3 contains 16 residues. The CDR3 is CASSLSQGGHSGELFF. The CDR3 region has the DNA TGCGCCAGCAGCTTGTCACAGGGCGGACACTCCGGGGAGCTGTTTTTT.

This clonotype was counted only a few times. The rearrangement joins TRBV12-3 or TRBV12-4 to TRBJ1-2; no firm D call. The length of the CDR3 is 13 residues. Trimming shortened V by 2 bases and J by 8 bases, and 12 bases separated the two germline ends. This CDR3 is CASSLKGNGGYTF. In nucleotides, the CDR3 is TGTGCCAGCAGTTTAAAGGGCAACGGAGGCTACACCTTC.

In its sample, this clonotype was seen a few times. The chain couples TRBV2 to TRBJ1-4; TRBD1 might be the D (5 bases). This CDR3 region has 16 residues. Per germline, CDR1 SNHLY and CDR2 FYNNEI. Trimming pared 2 bases from V and 5 bases from J, leaving 15 bases between. The CDR3 bases are TGTGCCAGCAGTGAATGGCCGGGGCAGGCGAATGAAAAACTGTTTTTT. This encodes CASSEWPGQANEKLFF.

This clonotype occurred many times. The rearrangement joins TRBV4-1 to TRBJ2-1; no firm D call. Germline V CDR1 and CDR2: MGHRA, YSYEKL. Trimming took off 1 base at V and 3 bases at J, with 7 bases between the two ends. The CDR3 loop spans 14 amino acids. The CDR3 DNA reads as TGCGCCAGCAGCCAAGGTCCCAGCTACAATGAGCAGTTCTTC. The encoded protein is CASSQGPSYNEQFF.

This clonotype was counted between two and nine times. The chain links TRBV4-1 to TRBJ2-7; 11 bases are a match to TRBD2. Per the germline V gene, CDR1 is MGHRA and CDR2 is YSYEKL. The CDR3 has 15 residues. With V trimmed by 5 bases and J by 3 bases, 6 bases remained unmatched. The chain's CDR3 is CASSNLLAGVYEQYF. The CDR3 DNA follows: TGCGCCAGCAGCAATCTACTAGCGGGGGTCTACGAGCAGTACTTC.